The rows below give T cell receptor beta chains drawn from one sample of a study of cytomegalovirus exposure and HLA in healthy donors. Profiled with immunoSEQ multiplex PCR; TCRdb holds only in-frame clones, not every one. Of 150,000 to 200,000 clones listed, around 81% are singletons. The sequencing sample was made of PBMCs. The receptors stem from a man between 18 and 29 years old in good health and CMV-seronegative. Each CDR3 is given with its conserved first and last residue.

v_call cdr3_aa
TRBV7-9 CASSLAQGAAYGYTF
TRBV9 CASTSGVSGANVLTF
TRBV5-4 CASSSAAQGRANTEAFF
TRBV7-2 CASGLSFRGPQHF
TRBV18 CASSPGGNQPQHF
TRBV15 CATSRDPAATAYGYTF
TRBV2 CASSVQGLGQPQHF
TRBV19 CASSKTGGSMNTEAFF
TRBV18 CASSPLPGIGEAFF
TRBV29-1 CSVEGQLDKNIQYF
TRBV9 CASSSPGRATVSYNEQFF
TRBV5-1 CASSLSGAGGLREQFF
TRBV6-5 CASSYGRGGHYNEQFF
TRBV9 CASSVDGQGHGYTF
TRBV27 CASSPNRGGGTEAFF
TRBV4-3 CASSQEQGHYGYTF
TRBV4-3 CASSWGQGARETQYF
TRBV6-6 CASRSTGPLNTEAFF
TRBV5-1 CASSVDSYQPQHF
TRBV4-3 CASSQRLGTSGGAYEQYF
TRBV11-2 CASSLQAGRRDTQYF
TRBV19 CASTPRAGFTGELFF
TRBV9 CASSVGQGGQPQHF
TRBV5-1 CASSLGQGVIDTQYF
TRBV7-9 CASSHLGAVETQYF
TRBV9 CASSISTTAGETQYF
TRBV7-9 CASSWARGGDTQYF
TRBV27 CASSLLAGGTDTQYF
TRBV5-1 CASSEGRGAEAFF
TRBV4-3 CASSQDGTDYNEQFF
TRBV7-2 CASSMLVGEQYF
TRBV9 CASSVGAGFHTEAFF
TRBV19 CASSLTGITYEQYF
TRBV7-9 CASTGLAGGPDTQYF
TRBV7-2 CASTLWGLAGGPTDTQYF
TRBV9 CASSSWDRSYEQYF
TRBV6-6 CASRTGTSGGSDTQYF